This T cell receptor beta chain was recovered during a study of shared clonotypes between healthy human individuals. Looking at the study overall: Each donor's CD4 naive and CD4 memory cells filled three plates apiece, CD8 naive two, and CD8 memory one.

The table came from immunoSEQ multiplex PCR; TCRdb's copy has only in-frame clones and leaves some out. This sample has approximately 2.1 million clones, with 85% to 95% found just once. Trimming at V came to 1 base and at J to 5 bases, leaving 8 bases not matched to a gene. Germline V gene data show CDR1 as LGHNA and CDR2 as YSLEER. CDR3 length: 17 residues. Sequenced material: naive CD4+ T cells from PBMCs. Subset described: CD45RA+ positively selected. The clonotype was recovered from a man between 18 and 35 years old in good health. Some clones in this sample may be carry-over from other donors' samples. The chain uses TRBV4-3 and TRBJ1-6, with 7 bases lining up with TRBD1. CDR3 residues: CASSQASGTDNNSPLHF. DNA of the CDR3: TGCGCCAGCAGCCAAGCCTCCGGGACAGACAATAATTCACCCCTCCACTTT.